This T cell receptor beta chain emerged from a study of cytomegalovirus exposure and HLA in healthy donors. The PCR ran on 60 Vbeta and 13 Jbeta primers. Using immunoSEQ multiplex PCR, the repertoire was profiled, and TCRdb retains in-frame clones only, with some absent. The sample lists roughly 99,000 clones, roughly 80% occurring once. This clonotype was sampled from a man aged 25-45 years in good health and CMV-seronegative. Sequencing was performed on PBMCs.

The CDR3 is CASSYQQGPRWGYTF. CDR3 coding DNA: TGTGCCAGCAGTTACCAACAGGGGCCGAGGTGGGGCTACACCTTC. V usage is TRBV6-5 and J usage is TRBJ1-2; the match to TRBD1 covers 7 bases. V was pared by 2 bases and J by 8 bases, with 11 bases of the junction left unmatched. Per germline, CDR1 MNHEY and CDR2 SVGAGI. This CDR3 has 15 amino acids.